This T cell receptor (beta chain) appears in the sequencing data of a study of a mutant IDH1 vaccine in newly diagnosed glioma. Study details: Visit timing is recorded as week 35 for V12 and week 47 for V13. Study-level results: Pseudoprogression appeared independent of alterations in top peripheral clonotypes.

Repertoires were generated with immunoSEQ multiplex PCR, while TCRdb's copy carries only in-frame clones and drops some. The sample has approximately 61,000 clones, roughly 79% seen once; the top ten hold under 6%. As concerns this clone: The target antigen is unknown.

Time point denoted: week 35, safety follow-up. Vaccinated patients received 300 ug of mutant IDH1 20-mer peptide per dose, with topical imiquimod. V shed 0 bases and J shed 1 base, with 13 bases lying between them. Germline V CDR1 and CDR2: LGHNA, YSLEER. The CDR3 is 17 amino acids. The sequence derives from a man aged 40-55 years with glioma. The chain uses TRBV4-3 and TRBJ2-4, with D perhaps being TRBD1 or TRBD2 (5 bases each). Sequenced here: PBMCs, sampled from a glioma patient whose treatment included an IDH1 peptide vaccine. The CDR3 region has the DNA TGCGCCAGCAGCCAAGAACGGGACGGTGTGGCCAAAAACATTCAGTACTTC. Its protein product is CASSQERDGVAKNIQYF.